This T cell receptor (beta chain) was profiled in a study of CD8 T cells in Susac syndrome. Findings of the study overall: An acknowledgment was made by the study that its TCR sequencing and HLA analysis involved relatively few individuals.

Sequencing targeted TCR beta in blood CD8+ and CD4+ T cells. The TEMRA cells underwent FACS enrichment, while the CD8+ and CD4+ T cells underwent negative isolation. As regards this clonotype: What it recognizes is unknown.

It was with random hexamers that roughly 0.45 to 1 ug RNA was reverse transcribed. The amplification used immunoSEQ multiplex PCR on TCR beta CDR3; it spanned 54 Vbeta and 13 Jbeta. Via MiXCR, TCRdb re-called the immunoSEQ multiplex PCR reads, giving one row per CDR3 protein. The sample has around 160,000 distinct CDR3 sequences; approximately 93% are singletons. The sequence came from a human donor with multiple sclerosis. Sequencing was carried out using CD4+ T cells from PBMCs.

The CDR3: CASTKTGAGNQPQHF. The CDR3 region has the DNA TGTGCCAGCACCAAGACAGGGGCCGGCAATCAGCCCCAGCATTTT. The genes are TRBV6-5 and TRBJ1-5, with TRBD1 matching over 8 bases. Germline loops: CDR1 MNHEY, CDR2 SVGAGI. V trimming: 7 bases; J trimming: 2 bases; junction bases outside the gene matches: 7. The CDR3 extends over 15 amino acids.